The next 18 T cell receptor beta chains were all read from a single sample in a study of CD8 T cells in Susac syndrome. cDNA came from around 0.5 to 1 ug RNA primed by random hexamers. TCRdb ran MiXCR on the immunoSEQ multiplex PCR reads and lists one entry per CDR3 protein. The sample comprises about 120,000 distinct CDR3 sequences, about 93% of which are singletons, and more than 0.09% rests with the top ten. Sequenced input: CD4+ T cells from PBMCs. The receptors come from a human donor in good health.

CDR3 in DNA: TGCGCCAGCAGCTTGTCCCTAGCGGGAGCCTACAATGAGCAGTTCTTC. Its translation: CASSLSLAGAYNEQFF. The chain combines TRBV5-1 with TRBJ2-1; 10 bases match TRBD2. Germline CDR1 is SGHRS and CDR2 is YFSETQ. The CDR3 loop spans 16 amino acids. V was clipped by 1 base and J by 2 bases; unmatched bases: 3.

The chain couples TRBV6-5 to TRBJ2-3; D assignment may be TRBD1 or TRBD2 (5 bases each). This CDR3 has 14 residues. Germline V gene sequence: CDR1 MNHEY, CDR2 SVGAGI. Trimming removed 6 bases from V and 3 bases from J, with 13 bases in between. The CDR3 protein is CASRGDGTTDTQYF. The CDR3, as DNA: TGTGCCAGCAGAGGGGACGGTACTACAGATACGCAGTATTTT.

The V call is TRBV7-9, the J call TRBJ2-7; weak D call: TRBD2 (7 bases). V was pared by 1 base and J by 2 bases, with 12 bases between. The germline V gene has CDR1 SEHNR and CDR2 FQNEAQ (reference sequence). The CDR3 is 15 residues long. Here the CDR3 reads CASSLGGGLPYEQYF. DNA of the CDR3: TGTGCCAGCAGCTTAGGAGGGGGACTACCCTACGAGCAGTACTTC.

The chain's CDR3 is CASSHESGRIEQYF. CDR3 coding DNA: TGTGCCAGCAGCCATGAAAGCGGGAGGATCGAGCAGTACTTC. This rearrangement joins TRBV14 to TRBJ2-7; TRBD2 matches 9 bases. The germline V gene has CDR1 SGHDN and CDR2 FVKESK. V gave up 3 bases and J gave up 6 bases; unmatched junction bases: 6. The CDR3 runs to 14 residues.

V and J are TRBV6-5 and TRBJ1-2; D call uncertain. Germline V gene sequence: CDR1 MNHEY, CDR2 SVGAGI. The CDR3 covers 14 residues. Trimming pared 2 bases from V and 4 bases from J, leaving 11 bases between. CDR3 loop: CASSYQMVGYGYTF. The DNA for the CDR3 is TGTGCCAGCAGTTACCAGATGGTTGGCTATGGCTACACCTTC.

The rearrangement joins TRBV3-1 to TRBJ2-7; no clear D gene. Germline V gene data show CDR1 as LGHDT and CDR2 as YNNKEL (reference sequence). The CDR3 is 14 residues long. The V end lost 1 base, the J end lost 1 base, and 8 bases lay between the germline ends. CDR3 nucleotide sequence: TGTGCCAGCAGCCAAGGAGCGCAGTCCTACGAGCAGTACTTC. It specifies CASSQGAQSYEQYF.

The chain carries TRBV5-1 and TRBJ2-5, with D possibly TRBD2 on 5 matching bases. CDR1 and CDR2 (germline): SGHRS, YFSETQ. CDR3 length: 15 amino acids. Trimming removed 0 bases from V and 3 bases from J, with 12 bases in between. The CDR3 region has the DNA TGCGCCAGCAGCTTGGGGTGGCCGAGGGAAGAGACCCAGTACTTC. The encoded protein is CASSLGWPREETQYF.

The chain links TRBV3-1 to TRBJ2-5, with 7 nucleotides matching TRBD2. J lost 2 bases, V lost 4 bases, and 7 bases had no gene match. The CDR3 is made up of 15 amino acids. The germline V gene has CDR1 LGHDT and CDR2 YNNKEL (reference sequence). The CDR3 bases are TGTGCCAGCAGCCGCTCGACTAGCCTTCAAGAGACCCAGTACTTC. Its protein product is CASSRSTSLQETQYF.

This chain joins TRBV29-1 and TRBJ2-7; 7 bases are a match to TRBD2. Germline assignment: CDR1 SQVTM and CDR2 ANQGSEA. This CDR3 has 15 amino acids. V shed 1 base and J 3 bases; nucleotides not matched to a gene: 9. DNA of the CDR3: TGCAGCGTTGAAGTGGGTCCCAGGGACTACTACGAGCAGTACTTC. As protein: CSVEVGPRDYYEQYF.

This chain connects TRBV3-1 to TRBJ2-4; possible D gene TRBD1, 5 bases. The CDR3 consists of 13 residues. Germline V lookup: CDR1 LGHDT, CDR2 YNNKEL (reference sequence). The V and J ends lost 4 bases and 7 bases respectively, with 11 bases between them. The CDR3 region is CASSRKGVNIQYF. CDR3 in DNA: TGTGCCAGCAGCCGAAAAGGGGTGAACATTCAGTACTTC.

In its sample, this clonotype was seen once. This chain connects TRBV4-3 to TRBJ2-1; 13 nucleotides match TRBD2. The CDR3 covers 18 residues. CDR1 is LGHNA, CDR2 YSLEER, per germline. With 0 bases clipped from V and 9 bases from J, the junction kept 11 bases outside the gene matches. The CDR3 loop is CASSQEWGRLAGGGEQFF. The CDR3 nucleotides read TGCGCCAGCAGCCAAGAGTGGGGGAGACTAGCGGGAGGAGGTGAGCAGTTCTTC.

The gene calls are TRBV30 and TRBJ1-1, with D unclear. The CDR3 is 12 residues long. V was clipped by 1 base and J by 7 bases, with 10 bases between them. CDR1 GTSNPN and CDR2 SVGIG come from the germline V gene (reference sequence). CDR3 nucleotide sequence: TGTGCCTGGAGTGGGCAGGAGGGTGAAGCTTTCTTT. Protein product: CAWSGQEGEAFF. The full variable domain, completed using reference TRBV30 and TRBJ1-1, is SQTIHQWPATLVQPVGSPLSLECTVEGTSNPNLYWYRQAAGRGLQLLFYSVGIGQISSEVPQNLSASRPQDRQFILSSKKLLLSDSGFYLCAWSGQEGEAFFGQGTRLTVV.

The CDR3, as DNA: TGTGCCAGCAGTCGTAGTTCTGGGAACGATGAAAAACTGTTTTTT. This gives the protein CASSRSSGNDEKLFF. The chain combines TRBV9 with TRBJ1-4, with D uncertain. The V gene's germline CDR1 is SGDLS and CDR2 YYNGEE. Trimming took 5 bases from V and 6 from J, leaving 17 bases between them. There are 15 residues in the CDR3.

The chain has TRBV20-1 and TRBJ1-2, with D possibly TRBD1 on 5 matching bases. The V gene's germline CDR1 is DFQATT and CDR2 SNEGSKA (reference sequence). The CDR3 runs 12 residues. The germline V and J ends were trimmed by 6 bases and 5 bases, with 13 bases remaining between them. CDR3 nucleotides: TGCAGTGCCCCCCAAGGGGATTATGGCTACACCTTC. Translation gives CSAPQGDYGYTF.

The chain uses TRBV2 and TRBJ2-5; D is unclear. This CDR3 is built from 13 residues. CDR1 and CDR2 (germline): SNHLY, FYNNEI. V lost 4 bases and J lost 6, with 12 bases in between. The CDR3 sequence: CASSGVRSQTQYF. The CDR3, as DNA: TGTGCCAGCAGTGGGGTCAGGAGTCAGACCCAGTACTTC.

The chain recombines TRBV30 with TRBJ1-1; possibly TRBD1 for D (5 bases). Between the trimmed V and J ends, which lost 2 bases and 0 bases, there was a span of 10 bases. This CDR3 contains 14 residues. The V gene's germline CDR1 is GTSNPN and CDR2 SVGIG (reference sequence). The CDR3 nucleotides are TGTGCCTGGAGTCCGGGGCCAGTGAACACTGAAGCTTTCTTT. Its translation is CAWSPGPVNTEAFF.

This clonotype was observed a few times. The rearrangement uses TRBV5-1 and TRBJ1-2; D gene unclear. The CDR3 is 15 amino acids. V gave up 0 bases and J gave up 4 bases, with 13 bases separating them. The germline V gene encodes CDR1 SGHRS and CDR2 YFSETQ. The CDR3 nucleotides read TGCGCCAGCAGCTTGGAAGGACGGAACCTCTATGGCTACACCTTC. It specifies CASSLEGRNLYGYTF.

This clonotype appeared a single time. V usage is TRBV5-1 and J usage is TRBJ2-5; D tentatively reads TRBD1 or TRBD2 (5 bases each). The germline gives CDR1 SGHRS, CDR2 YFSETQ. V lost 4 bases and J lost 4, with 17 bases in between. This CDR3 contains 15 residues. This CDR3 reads CASSPGTKLGETQYF. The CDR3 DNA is TGCGCCAGCAGCCCTGGGACCAAGCTGGGAGAGACCCAGTACTTC.